The clone carrying this TCR beta chain was counted at least ten times. This record comes from a study of spatial heterogeneity in lung cancer. About the study: Each time, sequencing found more beta-chain sequences than alpha-chain sequences. TCR and UMI combinations that were unique each appeared, on average, more than ten times in raw reads.

TCR cDNA molecules each had a unique molecular identifier. MiXCR, run by TCRdb on the 5' RACE reads, gives a single entry per CDR3 protein. The sample yields about 52,000 distinct CDR3 sequences, 7.4% seen once. From germline, CDR1 is MDHEN and CDR2 SYDVKM. The CDR3 is 14 residues long. Trimming took 9 bases from V and 11 from J, leaving 22 bases between them. The time point is: blood at routine non-recurrence follow-up after resection. Researchers sequenced whole RNA taken from tumor, nontumor lung or frozen PBMC without sorting. The chain joins TRBV28 to TRBJ1-4, with a weak D call TRBD1 (6 bases). This specimen was PBMCs, taken at follow-up. The clonotype originates from a female donor with early-stage non-small cell lung cancer. The CDR3 is CASWEGGDSLKLFF. As DNA, the CDR3 is TGTGCCAGTTGGGAAGGGGGTGACAGCCTTAAACTGTTTTTT. Full variable domain (remainder filled in from reference TRBV28 and TRBJ1-4): DVKVTQSSRYLVKRTGEKVFLECVQDMDHENMFWYRQDPGLGLRLIYFSYDVKMKEKGDIPEGYSVSREKKERFSLILESASTNQTSMYLCASWEGGDSLKLFFGSGTQLSVL.